This paragraph covers one TCR beta chain sequence. This entry belongs to a study of blood T cell repertoires in COVID-19. On the study more broadly: T cells, B-cell-depleted T cells, or PBMCs supplied cDNA or gDNA.

Original methodology: Estimation of nucleated cell counts was performed using reference gene primer amplification. Here immunoSEQ multiplex PCR was the method, and the copy in TCRdb shows in-frame clones only, minus some. V, J and clone size reflect that table, while D and trimming were determined from the DNA. The sample has some 31,000 clones; about 78% are singletons. J was trimmed by 5 bases and V by 5 bases; bases with no gene match: 6. In germline, CDR1 is SGHVS, CDR2 FQNEAQ. This CDR3 region has 15 residues. Sequences were obtained from peripheral blood. This sequence originates from a woman aged 55 to 70 with acute or convalescent COVID-19. The gene calls are TRBV7-8 and TRBJ2-2; 9 bases match TRBD1. The CDR3 region has the DNA TGTGCCAGCAGCCGAGGGACAGGGAGGACCGGGGAGCTGTTTTTT. It codes for CASSRGTGRTGELFF.